This T cell receptor beta chain originates from a study of tumor-infiltrating lymphocytes in primary liver carcinoma (TCRdb year 2017). Regarding the research as a whole: Between November 2015 and 2016, a handful of patients in China with histopathologically diagnosed primary liver carcinoma had surgical resection. The five patients, three men and two women aged 30 to 69 years, had hepatocellular carcinoma (four) or combined HCC and intrahepatic cholangiocarcinoma (one). The five patients had tumors of stage T1-T3 N0M0, with maximum diameters ranging from 4.2 to 10 cm. Roughly 3.65 to 8 million productive TCRbeta reads were obtained per sample, and no significant difference in read depth was found between tissue types. TCRbeta repertoire sequencing, expression microarrays and whole-exome sequencing were combined in the study across five regions of each liver tumor, with adjacent normal tissue and blood also included. A total of around 35 specimens from 5 patients, comprising approximately 25 tumor regions, 5 adjacent noncancerous liver tissues and 5 peripheral blood samples, were covered by TCRbeta repertoire sequencing. Repertoires from technical replicates were highly reproducible, with mean shared-clone rates roughly 0.87 and correlation coefficients above 0.98.

This clonotype was recorded only once. Its antigen is still unknown. At one end, the junction sequence differs from germline, possibly due to a read error. Study-wide conclusions, independent of this receptor: Repertoire overlap was found to be higher between tumor regions (mean approximately 36%) than between tumor-adjacent (around 17%) or tumor-blood (14%) pairs, consistent with antigen-driven expansion. Only 4 or 5 patients were included in the study, and the authors note that the findings should be validated in a larger study. Since the samples were bulk and unsorted, there was no way to compare CD4+ and CD8+ T cell repertoires. A significantly larger repertoire fraction was made up by the top 250 clones in tumors than in blood (p = 0.039). Only the TCR beta chain was sequenced, which likely underestimates true repertoire diversity because unpaired alpha chains were not captured.

Blood RNA was extracted from unsorted whole blood with TRIzol reagent; germline DNA came from the DNeasy Blood & Tissue kit. Patients had chronic HBV infection and were treatment-naive at sampling. About 4 milliliters of peripheral blood were collected into K2EDTA tubes before surgery. TCRbeta-specific cDNA was reverse-transcribed from about 500 ng total RNA using a constant-region primer and ProtoScript II reverse transcriptase. Construction of the TCRbeta libraries relied on three nested rounds of multiplex PCR, following a slightly modified ARM-PCR procedure. Multiplex TRBV1-TRBV30 forward primers and a Cbeta reverse primer were used in the first two PCR rounds, each of which was run for around 9 cycles. Sample barcodes and Illumina adapters were added in a final 25-cycle PCR using Deep VentR polymerase. Amplicons of 200-500 bp were gel-purified with a QIAquick gel extraction kit before sequencing. An Illumina HiSeq 2500 was used to sequence the TCRbeta amplicons, generating 250-bp paired-end reads. As for the authors' bioinformatics: Trimmomatic v0.33 was used to quality-trim the reads, and FLASH v1.2.11 was used to merge paired reads so that full CDR3 sequences could be recovered. V, D and J germline segments were assigned to the rearranged TCRbeta sequences by MiGEC v1.2.1b. Clonotype statistics and Shannon-Wiener diversity indices were computed with VDJtools v1.0.0. To cut down on sampling bias, every analysis after diversity analysis relied on just the 250 most abundant clonotypes from each sample. In-frame beta chains were kept once TCRdb had trimmed the public reads at Q25 with fastp and called clones with MiXCR. Every entry covers one CDR3 protein and lists the most common genes and DNA from its rows. TCRdb's processing, not the authors' own work, is the source of the V and J calls. The sample yields 330,000 or so distinct CDR3 sequences; about two thirds were counted once. Of the sample, under 8.5% is held by the ten largest clones.

The germline V gene sets CDR1 to SGHAT and CDR2 to FQNNGV. From the cysteine up to the phenylalanine, the CDR3 has a length of 16 residues. Only the CDR3 DNA is retained, 48 bases long and in frame from the first base. The sequencing sample was made of peripheral blood. The receptor was derived from a man aged 40-49 years with primary liver carcinoma and hepatitis B virus infection. This receptor chain uses TRBV11-2 and TRBJ2-3; TRBD2 matches 7 bases in the middle. The nucleotide sequence is given as TGTACCAGCAGCTCCACTCCTAGCGGCCCCTGGGGTACGCAGTATTTT. This is translated as CTSSSTPSGPWGTQYF.